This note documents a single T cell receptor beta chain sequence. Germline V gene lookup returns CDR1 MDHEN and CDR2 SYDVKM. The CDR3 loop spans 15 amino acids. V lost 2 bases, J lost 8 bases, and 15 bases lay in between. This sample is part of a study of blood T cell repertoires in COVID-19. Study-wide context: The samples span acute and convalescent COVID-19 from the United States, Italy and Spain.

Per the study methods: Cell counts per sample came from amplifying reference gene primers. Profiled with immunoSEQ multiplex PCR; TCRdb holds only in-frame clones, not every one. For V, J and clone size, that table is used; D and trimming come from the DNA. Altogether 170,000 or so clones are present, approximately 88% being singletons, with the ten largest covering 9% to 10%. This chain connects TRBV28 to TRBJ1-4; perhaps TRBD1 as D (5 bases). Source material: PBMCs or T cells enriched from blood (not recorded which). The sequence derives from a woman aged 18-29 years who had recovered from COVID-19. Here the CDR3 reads CASSLPLGQPEKLFF. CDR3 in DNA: TGTGCCAGCAGTTTACCCCTGGGGCAGCCCGAAAAACTGTTTTTT.